A selection of T cell receptor beta chains follows, all from one sample in a study of naive and memory T cell subsets. In TCRdb, the UMI-ligation and nested PCR reads were re-called with MiXCR into one record per CDR3 protein. This table holds tens of thousands of distinct CDR3 sequences, about 10% found once. The sample taken for sequencing was naive CD8+ T cells from blood. These receptors all come from a human donor in good health. CDR3s include the opening cysteine and the closing phenylalanine or tryptophan. D genes are given only for firm matches. Size is omitted from some rows. Given values are once, few, many or a class for expanded clones.

v_gene	abundance	d_gene	j_gene	CDR3aa	CDR3nt
TRBV7-9	-	-	TRBJ2-7	CASRRRDSYEQYF	TGTGCCAGCAGACGCCGGGACTCCTACGAGCAGTACTTC
TRBV30	-	-	TRBJ2-5	CAWSVWAGDRETQYF	TGTGCCTGGAGTGTATGGGCAGGGGATAGGGAGACCCAGTACTTC
TRBV5-1	-	-	TRBJ1-5	CASSPTGQSNQPQHF	TGCGCCAGCAGCCCAACCGGACAGTCAAATCAGCCCCAGCATTTT
TRBV4-2	few	-	TRBJ2-7	CASSEEENFDREQYF	TGTGCCAGCAGCGAAGAGGAGAACTTCGACCGCGAGCAGTACTTC
TRBV19	many	-	TRBJ2-2	CASSRTDPRVGELFF	TGTGCCAGTAGTCGGACAGACCCGAGGGTCGGGGAGCTGTTTTTT
TRBV20-1	many	-	TRBJ2-3	CSARGSDRTDTQYF	TGCAGTGCTAGAGGGTCGGACCGCACAGATACGCAGTATTTT
TRBV7-9	-	TRBD2	TRBJ2-1	CASSGETSVFNEQFF	TGTGCCAGCAGCGGGGAGACTAGCGTTTTCAATGAGCAGTTCTTC
TRBV4-1	few	-	TRBJ2-2	CASSQLLGGNTGELFF	TGCGCCAGCAGCCAACTCCTCGGGGGAAACACCGGGGAGCTGTTTTTT
TRBV29-1	-	TRBD1	TRBJ2-2	CSAVQGTGELFF	TGCAGCGCTGTACAGGGGACCGGGGAGCTGTTTTTT
TRBV30	-	-	TRBJ2-7	CAWTGELVRTYEQYF	TGTGCCTGGACCGGTGAACTCGTACGGACCTACGAGCAGTACTTC
TRBV5-1	-	-	TRBJ1-3	CASSLWEAGNTIYF	TGCGCCAGCAGCTTGTGGGAGGCTGGAAACACCATATATTTT
TRBV30	few	-	TRBJ2-7	CAWSVLARDEQYF	TGTGCCTGGAGTGTACTAGCAAGGGACGAGCAGTACTTC
TRBV5-4	few	TRBD2	TRBJ2-3	CASSLELAGADTQYF	TGTGCCAGCAGCTTGGAGCTAGCGGGAGCGGATACGCAGTATTTT
TRBV7-9	many	-	TRBJ1-2	CASSIPDTFNYGYTF	TGTGCCAGCAGCATCCCGGACACTTTTAACTATGGCTACACCTTC
TRBV27	many	TRBD2	TRBJ2-5	CASRGGETQYF	TGTGCCAGCAGGGGGGGGGAGACCCAGTACTTC